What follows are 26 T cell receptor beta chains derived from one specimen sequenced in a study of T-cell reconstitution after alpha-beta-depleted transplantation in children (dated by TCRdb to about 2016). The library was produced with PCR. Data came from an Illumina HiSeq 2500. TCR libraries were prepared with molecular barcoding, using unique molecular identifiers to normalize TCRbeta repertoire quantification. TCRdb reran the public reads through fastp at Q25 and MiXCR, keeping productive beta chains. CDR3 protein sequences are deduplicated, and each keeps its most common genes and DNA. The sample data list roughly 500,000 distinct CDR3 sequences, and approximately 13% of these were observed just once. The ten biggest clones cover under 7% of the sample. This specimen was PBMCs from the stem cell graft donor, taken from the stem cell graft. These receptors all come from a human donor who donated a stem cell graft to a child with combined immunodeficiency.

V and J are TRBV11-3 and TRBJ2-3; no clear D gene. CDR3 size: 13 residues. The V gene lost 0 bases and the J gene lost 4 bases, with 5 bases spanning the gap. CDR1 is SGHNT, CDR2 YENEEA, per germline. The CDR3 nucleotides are TGTGCCAGCAGCTTAGATTCTTCAGATACGCAGTATTTT. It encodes CASSLDSSDTQYF.

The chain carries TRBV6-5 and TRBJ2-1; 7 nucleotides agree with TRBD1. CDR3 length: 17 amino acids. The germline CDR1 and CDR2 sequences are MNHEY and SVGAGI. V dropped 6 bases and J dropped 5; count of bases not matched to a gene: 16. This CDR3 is CASSARAGTASNNEQFF. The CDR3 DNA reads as TGTGCCAGCAGCGCCCGAGCCGGGACAGCATCGAACAATGAGCAGTTCTTC.

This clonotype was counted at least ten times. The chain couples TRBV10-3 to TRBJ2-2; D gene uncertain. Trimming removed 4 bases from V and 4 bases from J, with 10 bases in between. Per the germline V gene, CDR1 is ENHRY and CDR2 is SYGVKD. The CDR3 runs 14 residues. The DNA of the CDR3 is TGTGCCATCAGTGGCGGACCCCTCACCGGGGAGCTGTTTTTT. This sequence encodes CAISGGPLTGELFF.

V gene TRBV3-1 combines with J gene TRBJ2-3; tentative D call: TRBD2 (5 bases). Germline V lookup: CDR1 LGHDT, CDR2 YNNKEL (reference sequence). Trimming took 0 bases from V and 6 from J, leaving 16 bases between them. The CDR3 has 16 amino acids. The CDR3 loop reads CASSQDGPLVRDTQYF. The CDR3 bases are TGTGCCAGCAGCCAAGATGGCCCACTAGTCAGGGATACGCAGTATTTT.

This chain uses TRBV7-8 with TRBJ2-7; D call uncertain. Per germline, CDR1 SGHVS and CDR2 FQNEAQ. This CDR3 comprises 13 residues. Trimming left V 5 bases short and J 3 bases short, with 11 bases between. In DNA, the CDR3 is TGTGCCAGCAGCCCTGCCGAGTACTACGAGCAGTACTTC. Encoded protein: CASSPAEYYEQYF.

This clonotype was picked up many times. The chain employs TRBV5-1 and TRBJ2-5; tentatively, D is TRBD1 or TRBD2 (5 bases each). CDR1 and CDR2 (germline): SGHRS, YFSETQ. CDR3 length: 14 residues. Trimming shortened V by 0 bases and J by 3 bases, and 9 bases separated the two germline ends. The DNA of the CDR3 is TGCGCCAGCAGCTTGGCCTTGGGGGAAGAGACCCAGTACTTC. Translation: CASSLALGEETQYF.

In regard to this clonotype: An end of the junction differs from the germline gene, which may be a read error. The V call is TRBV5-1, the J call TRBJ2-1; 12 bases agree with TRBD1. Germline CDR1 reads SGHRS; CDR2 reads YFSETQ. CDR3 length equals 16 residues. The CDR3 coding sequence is TGCGCCAGCACCAAAGGGACAGGGGGCTCCTACATTGAGCAGTTCTTC. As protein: CASTKGTGGSYIEQFF.

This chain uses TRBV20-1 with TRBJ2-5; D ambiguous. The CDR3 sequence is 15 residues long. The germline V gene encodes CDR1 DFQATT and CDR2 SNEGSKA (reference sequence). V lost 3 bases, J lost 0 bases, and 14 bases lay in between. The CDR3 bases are TGCAGTGCTAGCCCAAGCTCGGTTGACCAAGAGACCCAGTACTTC. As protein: CSASPSSVDQETQYF.

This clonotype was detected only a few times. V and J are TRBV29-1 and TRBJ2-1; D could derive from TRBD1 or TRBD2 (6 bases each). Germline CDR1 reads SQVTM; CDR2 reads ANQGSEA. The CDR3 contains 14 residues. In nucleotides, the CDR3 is TGCGGGGGGCTAGCCTCGAGCTCCTACAATGAGCAGTTCTTC. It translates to CGGLASSSYNEQFF.

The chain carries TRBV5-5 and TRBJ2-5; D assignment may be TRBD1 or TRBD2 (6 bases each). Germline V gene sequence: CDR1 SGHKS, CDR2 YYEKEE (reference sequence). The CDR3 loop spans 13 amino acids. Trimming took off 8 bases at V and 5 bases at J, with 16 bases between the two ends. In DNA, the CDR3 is TGTGCCAGGGGCCGGGGGCTCCACGAGACCCAGTACTTC. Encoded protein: CARGRGLHETQYF.

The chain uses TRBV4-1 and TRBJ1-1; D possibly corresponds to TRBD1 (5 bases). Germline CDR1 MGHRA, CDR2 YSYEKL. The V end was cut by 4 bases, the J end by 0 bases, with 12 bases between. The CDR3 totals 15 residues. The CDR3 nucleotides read TGCGCCAGCAGCCGGGGGGACCGGCTGAACACTGAAGCTTTCTTT. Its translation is CASSRGDRLNTEAFF.

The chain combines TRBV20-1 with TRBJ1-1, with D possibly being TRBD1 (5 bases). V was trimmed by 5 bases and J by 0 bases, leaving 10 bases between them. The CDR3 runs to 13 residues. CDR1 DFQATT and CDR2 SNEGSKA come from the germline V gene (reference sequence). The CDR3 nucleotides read TGCAGTGCTGGCCTACAGGTGAACACTGAAGCTTTCTTT. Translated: CSAGLQVNTEAFF.

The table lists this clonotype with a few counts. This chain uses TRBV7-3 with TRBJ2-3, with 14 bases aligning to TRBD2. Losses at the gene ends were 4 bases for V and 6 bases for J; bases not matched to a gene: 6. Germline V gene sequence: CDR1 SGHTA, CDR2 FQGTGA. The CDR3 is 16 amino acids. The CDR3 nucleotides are TGTGCCAGCAGCTCCGGACTAGCGGGAGGAGTGGATACGCAGTATTTT. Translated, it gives CASSSGLAGGVDTQYF.

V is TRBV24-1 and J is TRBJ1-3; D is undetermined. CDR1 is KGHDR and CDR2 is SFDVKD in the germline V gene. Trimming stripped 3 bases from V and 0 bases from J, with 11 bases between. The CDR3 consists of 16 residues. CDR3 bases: TGTGCCACCAGTGATCCCTCCAGCAGCTCTGGAAACACCATATATTTT. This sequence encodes CATSDPSSSSGNTIYF.

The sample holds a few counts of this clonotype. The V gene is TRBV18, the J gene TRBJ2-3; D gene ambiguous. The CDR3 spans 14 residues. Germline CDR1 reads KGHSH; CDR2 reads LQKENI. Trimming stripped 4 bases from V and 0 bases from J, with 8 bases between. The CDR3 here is CASSQSVSTDTQYF. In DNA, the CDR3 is TGTGCCAGCTCACAATCCGTTAGCACAGATACGCAGTATTTT.

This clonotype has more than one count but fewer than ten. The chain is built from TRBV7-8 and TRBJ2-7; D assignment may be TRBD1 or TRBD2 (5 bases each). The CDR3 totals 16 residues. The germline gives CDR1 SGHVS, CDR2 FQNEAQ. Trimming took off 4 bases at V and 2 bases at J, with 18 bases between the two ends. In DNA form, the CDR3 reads TGTGCCAGCAGCTCGCGCCACCGGGACGGAGCCTACGAGCAGTACTTC. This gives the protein CASSSRHRDGAYEQYF.

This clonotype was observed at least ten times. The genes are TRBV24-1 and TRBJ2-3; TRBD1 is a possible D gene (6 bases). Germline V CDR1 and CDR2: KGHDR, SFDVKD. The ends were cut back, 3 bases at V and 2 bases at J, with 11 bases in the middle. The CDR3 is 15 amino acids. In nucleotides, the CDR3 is TGTGCCACCAGTGATCCGGGACACCTCACAGATACGCAGTATTTT. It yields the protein CATSDPGHLTDTQYF.

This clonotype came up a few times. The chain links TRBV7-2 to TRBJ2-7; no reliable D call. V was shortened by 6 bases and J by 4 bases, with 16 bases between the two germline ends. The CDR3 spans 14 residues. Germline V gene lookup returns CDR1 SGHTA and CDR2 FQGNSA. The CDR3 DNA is TGTGCCAGCAGTTTCTACGATCCCGGGTACGAGCAGTACTTC. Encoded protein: CASSFYDPGYEQYF.

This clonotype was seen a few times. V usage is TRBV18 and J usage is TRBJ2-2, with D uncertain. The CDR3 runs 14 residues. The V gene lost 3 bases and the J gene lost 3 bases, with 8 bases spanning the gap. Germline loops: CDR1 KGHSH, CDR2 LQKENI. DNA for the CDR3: TGTGCCAGCTCACCGCCTCGGGACACCGGGGAGCTGTTTTTT. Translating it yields CASSPPRDTGELFF.

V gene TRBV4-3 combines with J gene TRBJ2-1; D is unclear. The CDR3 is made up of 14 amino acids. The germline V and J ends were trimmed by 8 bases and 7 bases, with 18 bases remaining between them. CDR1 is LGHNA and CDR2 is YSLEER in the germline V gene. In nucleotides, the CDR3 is TGCGCCAGCGCCACCGGGCTGGGTAAGAATGAGCAGTTCTTC. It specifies CASATGLGKNEQFF.

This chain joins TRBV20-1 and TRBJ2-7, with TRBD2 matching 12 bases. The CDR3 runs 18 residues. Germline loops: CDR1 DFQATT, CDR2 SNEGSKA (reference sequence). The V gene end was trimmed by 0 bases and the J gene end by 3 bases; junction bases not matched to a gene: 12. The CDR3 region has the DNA TGCAGTGCTAGAGATTTCCTAGCGGGAGGGAATGCGGTCTACGAGCAGTACTTC. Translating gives CSARDFLAGGNAVYEQYF.

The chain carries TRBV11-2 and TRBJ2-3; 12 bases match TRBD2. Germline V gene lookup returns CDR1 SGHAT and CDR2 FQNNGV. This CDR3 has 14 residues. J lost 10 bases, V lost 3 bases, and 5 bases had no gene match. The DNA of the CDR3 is TGTGCCAGCAGCTTCGGACTAGCGGGGCCCCCGCAGTATTTT. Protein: CASSFGLAGPPQYF.

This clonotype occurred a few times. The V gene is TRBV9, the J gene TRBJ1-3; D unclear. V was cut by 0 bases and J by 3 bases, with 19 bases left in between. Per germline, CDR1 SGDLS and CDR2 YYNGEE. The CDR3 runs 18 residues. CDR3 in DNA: TGTGCCAGCAGCGTAGGATCATCCAGGACGGCCGTTGGAAACACCATATATTTT. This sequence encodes CASSVGSSRTAVGNTIYF. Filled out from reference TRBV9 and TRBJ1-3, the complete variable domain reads DSGVTQTPKHLITATGQRVTLRCSPRSGDLSVYWYQQSLDQGLQFLIQYYNGEERAKGNILERFSAQQFPDLHSELNLSSLELGDSALYFCASSVGSSRTAVGNTIYFGEGSWLTVV.

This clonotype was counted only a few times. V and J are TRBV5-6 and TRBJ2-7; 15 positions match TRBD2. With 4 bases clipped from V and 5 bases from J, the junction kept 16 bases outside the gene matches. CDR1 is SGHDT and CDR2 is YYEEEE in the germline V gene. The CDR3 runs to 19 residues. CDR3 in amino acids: CASSALPGLAGGVRNEQYF. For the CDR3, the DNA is TGTGCCAGCAGCGCGCTACCGGGACTAGCGGGAGGTGTAAGGAACGAGCAGTACTTC.

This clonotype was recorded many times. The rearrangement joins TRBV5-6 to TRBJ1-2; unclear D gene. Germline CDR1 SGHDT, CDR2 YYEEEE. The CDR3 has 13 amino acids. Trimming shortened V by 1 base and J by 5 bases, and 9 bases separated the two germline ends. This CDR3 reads CASSLPGGYGYTF. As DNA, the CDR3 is TGTGCCAGCAGCTTGCCAGGAGGGTATGGCTACACCTTC.

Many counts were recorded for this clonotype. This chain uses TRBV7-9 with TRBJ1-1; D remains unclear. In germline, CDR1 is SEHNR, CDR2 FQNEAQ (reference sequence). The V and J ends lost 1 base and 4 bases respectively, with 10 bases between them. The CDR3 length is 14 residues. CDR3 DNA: TGTGCCAGCAGCTTAGATGGCAGGCGCACTGAAGCTTTCTTT. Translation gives CASSLDGRRTEAFF.